The clone carrying this TCR beta chain occurred many times. Its matching antigen is unknown. This record comes from a study of CD8 T cells in ankylosing spondylitis. Study results and limitations: Earlier work had already found some motif variants in reactive arthritis synovial fluid and blood. Disease-linked clones reportedly concentrated significantly in matched ankylosing spondylitis synovial fluid. A TCR beta motif of 7 or 8 highly homologous variants appeared characteristic of ankylosing spondylitis blood.

MiXCR, applied by TCRdb to the 5' RACE reads, yields one record per CDR3 protein. The sample comprises about 460,000 distinct CDR3 sequences, approximately 5.3% of which are singletons, and around 3.6% rests with the top ten. This sequence was found in a male donor with ankylosing spondylitis. Sample: blood, either unsorted or a sorted T cell fraction (not recorded which).

CDR3 sequence (DNA): TGCGCCAGCAGCTTGGTAGCGGGTGAAGAGACCCAGTACTTC. Translated: CASSLVAGEETQYF. The V and J genes are TRBV5-1 and TRBJ2-5; TRBD2 matches 7 bases. This CDR3 has 14 amino acids. The J segment lost 3 bases and the V segment lost 0 bases, leaving 2 bases of the junction unmatched. CDR1 is SGHRS and CDR2 is YFSETQ in the germline V gene.